Given below is one TCR beta chain in context. The target antigen is unknown. This specimen belongs to a study of cytomegalovirus exposure and HLA in healthy donors. Study-level results: In an earlier analysis, most TCR beta V segments were productive about 87% or about 30% of the time.

The primer mix had 60 Vbeta and 13 Jbeta primers. TCRdb's copy holds only in-frame clones and misses some; the assay was immunoSEQ multiplex PCR. The sample contains fewer than 250,000 clones, approximately 79% of which appear only once. The V and J ends lost 5 bases and 2 bases, in that order; junction bases with no gene match: 5. This CDR3 has 14 residues. Germline CDR1 is MDHEN and CDR2 is SYDVKM. The clonotype was recovered from a male donor in good health and CMV-seronegative. The chain has TRBV28 and TRBJ2-5, with 7 bases lining up with TRBD1. Input material: PBMCs. The CDR3 DNA sequence: TGTGCCAGCAGTGTCACAGGGGATCAAGAGACCCAGTACTTC. Residues: CASSVTGDQETQYF. Combining the CDR3 with reference TRBV28 and TRBJ2-5 gives the whole variable domain DVKVTQSSRYLVKRTGEKVFLECVQDMDHENMFWYRQDPGLGLRLIYFSYDVKMKEKGDIPEGYSVSREKKERFSLILESASTNQTSMYLCASSVTGDQETQYFGPGTRLLVL.